One and the same sample provided the 17 T cell receptor beta chains below, sequenced in a study of blood T cell repertoires in COVID-19 (dated by TCRdb to about 2020). Preparation of the library involved the immunoSEQ multiplex PCR assay. Not all clones reach the TCRdb copy of this immuneACCESS table, which keeps in-frame sequences only. Checked studies attribute under half of the gap to unresolved V genes and leave the rest unexplained. The sample records approximately 250,000 clones, approximately 86% of which are singletons. The ten largest make up 13% of the sample. Sequencing input: peripheral blood. All receptors come from a woman in her 70s with COVID-19, enrolled during active disease.

This chain uses TRBV2 with TRBJ1-6, with D hard to call. The CDR3 is 13 amino acids. Germline V CDR1 and CDR2: SNHLY, FYNNEI. Trimming left V 3 bases short and J 8 bases short, with 8 bases between. In DNA form, the CDR3 reads TGTGCCAGCAGTGATGGTAGAGATTCACCCCTCCACTTT. Protein sequence: CASSDGRDSPLHF.

The genes are TRBV5-1 and TRBJ2-2, with TRBD2 identical over 11 bases. V dropped 1 base and J dropped 5; count of bases not matched to a gene: 7. The CDR3 consists of 17 residues. Germline V gene lookup returns CDR1 SGHRS and CDR2 YFSETQ. The CDR3 sequence: CASSLSSLAGGTGELFF. For the CDR3, the DNA is TGCGCCAGCAGCTTGTCCAGCTTAGCGGGGGGGACCGGGGAGCTGTTTTTT.

This sequence joins TRBV18 and TRBJ2-6, with D possibly being TRBD1 (6 bases). With 2 bases removed from V and 4 bases from J, the gap between germline ends came to 12 bases. The CDR3 runs 16 residues. Germline assignment: CDR1 KGHSH and CDR2 LQKENI. The CDR3 region has the DNA TGTGCCAGCTCACCAGTGGGGGCGCAAGGGGCCAACGTCCTGACTTTC. Translating it yields CASSPVGAQGANVLTF.

The table lists this clone with a few counts. The chain links TRBV24-1 to TRBJ1-5; D possibly corresponds to TRBD1 (5 bases). The CDR3 sequence is 14 residues long. Between the trimmed V and J ends, which lost 3 bases and 4 bases, there was a span of 9 bases. The germline CDR1 and CDR2 sequences are KGHDR and SFDVKD. As DNA, the CDR3 is TGTGCCACCAGTGATGGTAACAGGAATCAGCCCCAGCATTTT. Translating gives CATSDGNRNQPQHF.

The J gene is TRBJ2-7, the V gene TRBV5-4; TRBD2 might be the D (5 bases). The CDR3 is 15 residues long. Per germline, CDR1 SGHNT and CDR2 YYREEE (reference sequence). Between the trimmed V and J ends, which lost 0 bases and 0 bases, there was a span of 10 bases. The CDR3: CASSLDGGSSYEQYF. The CDR3 DNA is TGTGCCAGCAGCTTGGACGGTGGGAGCTCCTACGAGCAGTACTTC.

This rearrangement joins TRBV10-2 to TRBJ1-4; no definite D call. V gave up 4 bases and J gave up 4 bases, with 13 bases separating them. The CDR3 is 15 amino acids. Germline V CDR1 and CDR2: WSHSY, SAAADI. CDR3 region: CASSVRPSGNEKLFF. The CDR3 DNA follows: TGCGCCAGCAGTGTACGGCCATCGGGTAATGAAAAACTGTTTTTT.

This chain joins TRBV21-1 and TRBJ2-1; the table assigns TRBD2, which was not confirmed against the DNA. TRBV21-1 is flagged as a pseudogene. The CDR3 extends over 13 amino acids. The CDR3 region is CASPRLAGREQFF. The DNA of the CDR3 is TGTGCCAGCCCCCGACTAGCGGGGCGCGAGCAGTTCTTC.

In the case of this clone: This specimen includes other DNA sequences encoding the same CDR3. CDR3 in amino acids: CASSQTGGTNEKLFF. As DNA, the CDR3 is TGCGCCAGCAGCCAGACAGGGGGCACTAATGAAAAACTGTTTTTT. The chain uses TRBV4-1 and TRBJ1-4; 10 bases agree with TRBD1. Germline CDR1 and CDR2: MGHRA and YSYEKL. This CDR3 is built from 15 residues. Trimming took 3 bases from V and 2 from J; bases not matched to a gene: 0.

This chain uses TRBV11-2 with TRBJ1-4, with D perhaps matching TRBD1 (6 bases). Germline assignment: CDR1 SGHAT and CDR2 FQNNGV. The CDR3 has 15 residues. V was trimmed by 1 base and J by 5 bases, leaving 11 bases between them. The CDR3 nucleotides read TGTGCCAGCAGCTTAGGGGCAGGGGTGAATGAAAAACTGTTTTTT. As protein: CASSLGAGVNEKLFF.

This chain connects TRBV19 to TRBJ1-1, with D possibly matching TRBD1 (5 bases). The germline gives CDR1 LNHDA, CDR2 SQIVND (reference sequence). V was clipped by 5 bases and J by 7 bases, with 20 bases between them. The CDR3 covers 15 residues. This chain's CDR3 is CASSVQLRGYDEAFF. The CDR3 bases are TGTGCCAGTAGTGTTCAATTAAGGGGTTACGATGAAGCTTTCTTT.

The rearrangement joins TRBV3-1 (or the pseudogene TRBV3-2) to TRBJ1-2; 7 bases are shared with TRBD1. The CDR3 is 16 residues long. V lost 3 bases, J lost 4 bases, and 11 bases stayed unmatched. The germline CDR1 and CDR2 sequences are LGHDT and YNNKEL (reference sequence). As DNA, the CDR3 is TGTGCCAGCAGCCAGCAACAGGGGCCATCTGGCTATGGCTACACCTTC. This encodes CASSQQQGPSGYGYTF.

J is TRBJ2-3 and V is TRBV7-2, with 9 bases matching TRBD2. This CDR3 region has 16 residues. Germline V CDR1 and CDR2: SGHTA, FQGNSA. J lost 5 bases, V lost 0 bases, and 6 bases had no gene match. Here the CDR3 reads CASSLARRGGGDTQYF. DNA of the CDR3: TGTGCCAGCAGCTTAGCGAGGCGGGGGGGCGGAGATACGCAGTATTTT.

V gene TRBV7-7 combines with J gene TRBJ2-5, with 12 bases matching TRBD1. The V gene's germline CDR1 is SSHAT and CDR2 FNYEAQ (reference sequence). The CDR3 loop spans 16 amino acids. V lost 5 bases to trimming and J lost 4 bases; unmatched junction nucleotides: 8. In DNA, the CDR3 is TGTGCCAGCAGCCCCTATCGGGACAGGGGGCTAGAGACCCAGTACTTC. This encodes CASSPYRDRGLETQYF. The variable domain in full, with the rest retrieved from reference TRBV7-7 and TRBJ2-5, is GAGVSQSPRYKVTKRGQDVTLRCDPISSHATLYWYQQALGQGPEFLTYFNYEAQPDKSGLPSDRFSAERPEGSISTLTIQRTEQRDSAMYRCASSPYRDRGLETQYFGPGTRLLVL.

This chain uses TRBV5-1 with TRBJ2-1; 14 positions agree with TRBD2. The CDR3 length is 20 residues. With V trimmed by 3 bases and J by 0 bases, 11 bases remained unmatched. Germline lookup yields CDR1 SGHRS and CDR2 YFSETQ. The CDR3 region has the DNA TGCGCCAGCAGCTCCACTTCGACTAGCGGGGGGGCGAGCTCCTACAATGAGCAGTTCTTC. Protein: CASSSTSTSGGASSYNEQFF.

The CDR3 region has the DNA TGTGCCAGCAGCACCCTCCCTATACCGGGACTCTCGTCCTACAATGAGCAGTTCTTC. Translating it yields CASSTLPIPGLSSYNEQFF. The chain joins TRBV21-1 to TRBJ2-1; the listed D gene, TRBD2, was not tested against the DNA. TRBV21-1 has pseudogene status. CDR3 length: 19 amino acids.

The V call is TRBV19, the J call TRBJ1-2, with 7 bases that match TRBD1. The CDR3 loop spans 15 amino acids. J gave up 4 bases and V 5 bases, and 10 bases lay outside the gene matches. CDR1 is LNHDA and CDR2 is SQIVND in the germline V gene (reference sequence). This CDR3 is CASSPRGGESYGYTF. The CDR3 region has the DNA TGTGCCAGTAGTCCCCGAGGGGGCGAGAGCTATGGCTACACCTTC.

This clone was seen only a few times. The rearrangement uses TRBV2 and TRBJ1-4; 10 bases are a match to TRBD1. CDR1 is SNHLY, CDR2 FYNNEI, per germline. There are 14 residues in the CDR3. The trim removed 10 bases at V and 1 base at J, leaving 3 bases unmatched. CDR3 loop: CAIGQGVTNEKLFF. CDR3 bases: TGTGCCATAGGACAGGGGGTAACTAATGAAAAACTGTTTTTT.